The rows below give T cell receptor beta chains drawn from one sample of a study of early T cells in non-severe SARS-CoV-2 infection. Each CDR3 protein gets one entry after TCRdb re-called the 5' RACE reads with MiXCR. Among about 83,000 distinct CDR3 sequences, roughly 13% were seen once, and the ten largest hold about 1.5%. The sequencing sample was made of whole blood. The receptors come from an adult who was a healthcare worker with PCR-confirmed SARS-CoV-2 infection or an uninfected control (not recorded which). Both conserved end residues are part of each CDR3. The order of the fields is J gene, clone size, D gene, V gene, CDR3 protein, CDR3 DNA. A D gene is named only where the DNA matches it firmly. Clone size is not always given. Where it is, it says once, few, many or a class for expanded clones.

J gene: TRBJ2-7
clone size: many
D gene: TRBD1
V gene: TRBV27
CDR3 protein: CASSPPGDRSSYEQYF
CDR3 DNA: TGTGCCAGCAGTCCCCCCGGGGACAGGAGCTCCTACGAGCAGTACTTC

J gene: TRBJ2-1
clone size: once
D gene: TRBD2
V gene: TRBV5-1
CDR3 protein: CASSAGLAGARDEQFF
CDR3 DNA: TGCGCCAGCAGCGCCGGACTAGCGGGGGCGCGGGATGAGCAGTTCTTC

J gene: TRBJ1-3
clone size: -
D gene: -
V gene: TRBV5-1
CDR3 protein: CASSSAGAENTIYF
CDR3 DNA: TGCGCCAGCAGCTCAGCAGGGGCAGAAAACACCATATATTTT

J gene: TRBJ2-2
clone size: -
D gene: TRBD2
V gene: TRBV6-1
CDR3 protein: CASRSSGVNTGELFF
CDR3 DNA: TGTGCCAGCAGATCTAGCGGGGTGAACACCGGGGAGCTGTTTTTT

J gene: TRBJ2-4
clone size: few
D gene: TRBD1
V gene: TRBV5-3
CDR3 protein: CARSPTGDDF
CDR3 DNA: TGTGCCAGAAGCCCGACAGGGGACGACTTC

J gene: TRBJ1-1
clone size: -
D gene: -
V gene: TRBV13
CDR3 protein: CASSFQADGGTEAFF
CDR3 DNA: TGTGCCAGCAGCTTTCAAGCCGACGGGGGCACTGAAGCTTTCTTT

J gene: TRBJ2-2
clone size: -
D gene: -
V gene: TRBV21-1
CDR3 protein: CASSSPPSGGNTGELFF
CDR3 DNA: TGTGCCAGCAGCTCCCCCCCTAGCGGGGGGAACACCGGGGAGCTGTTTTTT

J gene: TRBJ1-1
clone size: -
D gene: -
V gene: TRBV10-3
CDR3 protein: CAITAGTPNTEAFF
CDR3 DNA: TGTGCCATCACCGCCGGGACACCGAACACTGAAGCTTTCTTT

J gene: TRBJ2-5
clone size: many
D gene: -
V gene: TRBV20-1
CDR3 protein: CSARPLSVSFETQYF
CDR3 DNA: TGCAGTGCTAGACCTCTATCCGTTAGCTTTGAGACCCAGTACTTC

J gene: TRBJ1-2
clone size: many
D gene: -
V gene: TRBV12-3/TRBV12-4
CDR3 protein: CASSSRLEANYGYTF
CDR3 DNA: TGTGCCAGCAGTTCCCGACTGGAAGCTAACTATGGCTACACCTTC

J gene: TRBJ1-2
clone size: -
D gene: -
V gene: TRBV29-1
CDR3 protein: CSVGGADGYTF
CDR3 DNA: TGCAGCGTTGGGGGGGCCGATGGCTACACCTTC

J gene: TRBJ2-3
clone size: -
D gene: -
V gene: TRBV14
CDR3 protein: CASAPYVGITDTQYF
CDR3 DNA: TGTGCCAGCGCCCCTTATGTGGGGATCACAGATACGCAGTATTTT

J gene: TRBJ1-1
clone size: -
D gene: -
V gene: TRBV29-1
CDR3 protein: CSVEADEWAEAFF
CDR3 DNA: TGCAGCGTTGAAGCTGACGAATGGGCTGAAGCTTTCTTT

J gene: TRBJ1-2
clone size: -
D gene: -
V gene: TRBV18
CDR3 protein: CASSPLRRDGYTF
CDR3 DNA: TGTGCCAGCTCACCACTCAGGAGAGATGGCTACACCTTC

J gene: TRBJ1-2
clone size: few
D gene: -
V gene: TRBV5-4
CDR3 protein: CASRAPRDPYGYTF
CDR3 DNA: TGTGCCAGCCGAGCTCCCCGGGACCCCTATGGCTACACCTTC

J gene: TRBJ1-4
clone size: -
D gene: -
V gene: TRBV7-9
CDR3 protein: CASRNRAPGSTNEKLFF
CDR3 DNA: TGTGCCAGCCGCAACAGGGCCCCCGGCTCAACTAATGAAAAACTGTTTTTT

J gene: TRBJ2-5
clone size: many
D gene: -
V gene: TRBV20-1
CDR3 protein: CSCWNTRQQETQYF
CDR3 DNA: TGCAGTTGCTGGAATACAAGACAACAAGAGACCCAGTACTTC

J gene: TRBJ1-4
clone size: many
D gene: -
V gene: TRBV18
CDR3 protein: CASSPPDRATNEKLFF
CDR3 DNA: TGTGCCAGCTCACCACCGGACAGAGCAACTAATGAAAAACTGTTTTTT

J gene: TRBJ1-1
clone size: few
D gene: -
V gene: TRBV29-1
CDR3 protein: CSVAARGAPTEAFF
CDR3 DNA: TGCAGCGTCGCCGCGCGGGGGGCGCCGACTGAAGCTTTCTTT

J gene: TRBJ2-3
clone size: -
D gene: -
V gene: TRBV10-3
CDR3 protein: CAIRDQGGTTDTQYF
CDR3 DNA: TGTGCCATCAGGGACCAAGGGGGAACCACAGATACGCAGTATTTT

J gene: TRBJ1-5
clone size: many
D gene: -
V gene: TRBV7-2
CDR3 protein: CASSFRINQPQHF
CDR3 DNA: TGTGCCAGCAGCTTCAGGATAAATCAGCCCCAGCATTTT

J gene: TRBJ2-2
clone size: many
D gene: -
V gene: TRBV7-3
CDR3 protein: CASSRDAGELFF
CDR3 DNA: TGTGCCAGCAGCCGTGATGCTGGGGAGCTGTTTTTT

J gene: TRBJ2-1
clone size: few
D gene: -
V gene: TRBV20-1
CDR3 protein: CSAERDTPYNEQFF
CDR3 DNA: TGCAGTGCTGAAAGAGATACCCCCTACAATGAGCAGTTCTTC

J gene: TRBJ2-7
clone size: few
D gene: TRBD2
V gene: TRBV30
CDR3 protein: CAWSPGGLVEQYF
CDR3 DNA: TGTGCCTGGAGCCCCGGGGGGTTAGTCGAGCAGTACTTC

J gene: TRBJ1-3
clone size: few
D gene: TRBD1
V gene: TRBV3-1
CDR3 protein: CASSQGGAAADTIYF
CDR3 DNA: TGTGCCAGCAGTCAAGGGGGCGCAGCCGCGGACACCATATATTTT

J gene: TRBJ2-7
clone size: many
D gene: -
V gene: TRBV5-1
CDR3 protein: CASSWVTGSYEQYF
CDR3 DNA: TGCGCCAGCAGCTGGGTTACAGGGTCGTACGAGCAGTACTTC

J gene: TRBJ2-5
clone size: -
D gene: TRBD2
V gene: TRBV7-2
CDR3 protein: CASSFSGGATQYF
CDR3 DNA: TGTGCCAGCAGCTTTAGCGGGGGGGCGACCCAGTACTTC

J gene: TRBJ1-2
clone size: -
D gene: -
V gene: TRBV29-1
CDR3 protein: CSVAAAYGYTF
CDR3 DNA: TGCAGCGTTGCGGCGGCCTATGGCTACACCTTC

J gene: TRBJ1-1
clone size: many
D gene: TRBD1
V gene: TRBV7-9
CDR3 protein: CASSTYAGDRITEAFF
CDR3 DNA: TGTGCCAGCAGCACCTACGCAGGGGACAGGATCACTGAAGCTTTCTTT

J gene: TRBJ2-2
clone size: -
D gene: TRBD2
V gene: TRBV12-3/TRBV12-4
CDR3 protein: CASSLAGGAGNTGELFF
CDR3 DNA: TGTGCCAGCAGCCTCGCCGGGGGGGCCGGGAACACCGGGGAGCTGTTTTTT

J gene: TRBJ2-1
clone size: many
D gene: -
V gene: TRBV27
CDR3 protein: CASSLGDPNNEQFF
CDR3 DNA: TGTGCCAGCAGTTTGGGGGACCCAAACAATGAGCAGTTCTTC

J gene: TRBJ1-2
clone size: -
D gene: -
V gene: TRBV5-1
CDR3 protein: CASGEDRMMSYGYTF
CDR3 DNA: TGCGCCAGCGGCGAAGACAGGATGATGTCCTATGGCTACACCTTC

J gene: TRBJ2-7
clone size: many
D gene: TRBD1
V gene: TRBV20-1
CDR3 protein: CSARGPRTGEQGQYF
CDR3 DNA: TGCAGTGCTAGAGGACCCCGCACAGGGGAACAGGGGCAGTACTTC

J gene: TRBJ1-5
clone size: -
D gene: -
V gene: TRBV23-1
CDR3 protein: CASSPSSEQPQHF
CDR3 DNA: TGCGCCAGCAGTCCATCGTCGGAGCAGCCCCAGCATTTT

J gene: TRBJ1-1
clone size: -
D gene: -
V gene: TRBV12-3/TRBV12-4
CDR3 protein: CASNPRANTEAFF
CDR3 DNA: TGTGCCAGCAACCCTCGGGCGAACACTGAAGCTTTCTTT

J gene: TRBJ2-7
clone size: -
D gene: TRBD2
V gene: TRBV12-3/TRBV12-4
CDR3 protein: CASSPPRGGHHEQYF
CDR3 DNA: TGTGCCAGCAGCCCCCCTCGGGGGGGCCACCACGAGCAGTACTTC

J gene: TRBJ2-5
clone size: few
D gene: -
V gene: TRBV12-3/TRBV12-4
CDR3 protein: CASSLRVPETQYF
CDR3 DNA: TGTGCCAGCAGCCTCAGGGTACCAGAGACCCAGTACTTC

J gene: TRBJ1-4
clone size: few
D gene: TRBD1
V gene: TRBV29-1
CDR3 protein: CSVLTGETEKLFF
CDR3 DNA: TGCAGCGTTCTGACAGGGGAAACCGAAAAACTGTTTTTT

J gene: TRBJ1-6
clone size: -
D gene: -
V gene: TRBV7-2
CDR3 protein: CASSPRGGANSPLHF
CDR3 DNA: TGTGCCAGCAGCCCCCGGGGCGGGGCCAATTCACCCCTCCACTTT

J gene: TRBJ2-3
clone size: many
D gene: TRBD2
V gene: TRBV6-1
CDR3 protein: CASTPLAGYTDTQYF
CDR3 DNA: TGTGCCAGCACCCCGCTAGCGGGTTACACAGATACGCAGTATTTT

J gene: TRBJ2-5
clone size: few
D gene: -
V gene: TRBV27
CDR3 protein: CASNPTPDQRETQYF
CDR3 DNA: TGTGCCAGCAACCCCACCCCCGACCAACGGGAGACCCAGTACTTC

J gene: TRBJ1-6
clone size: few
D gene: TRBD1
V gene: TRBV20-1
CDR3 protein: CSARDPGQGHSPLHF
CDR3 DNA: TGCAGTGCTAGAGACCCGGGACAGGGCCATTCACCCCTCCACTTT

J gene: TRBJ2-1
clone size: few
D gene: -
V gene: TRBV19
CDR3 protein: CASSMAAGYNEQFF
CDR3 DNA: TGTGCCAGTAGTATGGCGGCAGGCTACAATGAGCAGTTCTTC

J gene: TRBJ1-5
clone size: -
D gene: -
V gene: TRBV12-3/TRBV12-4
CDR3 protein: CASSRTLGPGPGAQHF
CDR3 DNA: TGTGCCAGCAGCCGTACCTTGGGGCCCGGACCAGGGGCCCAGCATTTT

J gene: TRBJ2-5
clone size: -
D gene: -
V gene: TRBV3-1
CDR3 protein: CASSPRGAGGTQYF
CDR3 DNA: TGTGCCAGCAGCCCCCGAGGGGCCGGGGGGACCCAGTACTTC

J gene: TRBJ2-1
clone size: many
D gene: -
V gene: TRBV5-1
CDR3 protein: CASSLGRDLRNNEQFF
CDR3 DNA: TGCGCCAGCAGCTTGGGACGGGACCTACGAAACAATGAGCAGTTCTTC

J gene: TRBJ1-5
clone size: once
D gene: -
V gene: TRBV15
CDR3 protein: CATSREGPGNQPQHF
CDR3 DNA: TGTGCCACCAGCAGAGAGGGACCGGGCAATCAGCCCCAGCATTTT

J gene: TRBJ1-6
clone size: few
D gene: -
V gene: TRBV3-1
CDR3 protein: CASSQEWTENNSPLHF
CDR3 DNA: TGTGCCAGCAGCCAAGAATGGACAGAAAATAATTCACCCCTCCACTTT

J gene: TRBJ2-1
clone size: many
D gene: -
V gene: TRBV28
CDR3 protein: CASSLGYSYNEQFF
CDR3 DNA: TGTGCCAGCAGTTTAGGATACTCCTACAATGAGCAGTTCTTC

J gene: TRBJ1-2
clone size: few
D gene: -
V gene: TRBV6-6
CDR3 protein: CASSQQPYGYTF
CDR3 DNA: TGTGCCAGCAGCCAGCAGCCCTATGGCTACACCTTC

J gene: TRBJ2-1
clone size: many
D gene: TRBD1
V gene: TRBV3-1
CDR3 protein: CASRTGGMGNEQFF
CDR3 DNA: TGTGCCAGCAGGACAGGGGGCATGGGCAATGAGCAGTTCTTC

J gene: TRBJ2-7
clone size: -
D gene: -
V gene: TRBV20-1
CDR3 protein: CSADDTSSYEQYF
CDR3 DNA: TGCAGTGCTGATGACACTAGCTCCTACGAGCAGTACTTC

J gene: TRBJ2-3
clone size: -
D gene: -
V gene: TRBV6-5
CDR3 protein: CASSYSRVTDTQYF
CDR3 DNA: TGTGCCAGCAGTTACTCGAGGGTAACAGATACGCAGTATTTT

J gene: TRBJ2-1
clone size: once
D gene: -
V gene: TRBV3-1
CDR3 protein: CASSQPGDYNEQFF
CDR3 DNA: TGTGCCAGCAGCCAACCCGGGGACTACAATGAGCAGTTCTTC